This TCR beta chain comes out of a study of blood T cell repertoires in COVID-19. Study background: Both acute and convalescent COVID-19 samples were obtained from the United States, Italy and Spain. T cells, B-cell-depleted T cells, or PBMCs supplied cDNA or gDNA.

Authors' data handling: The assay estimated nucleated cells by amplifying reference gene primers. The table came from immunoSEQ multiplex PCR; TCRdb's copy has only in-frame clones and leaves some out. Clone size and the V and J calls come from that table; the DNA yielded D and trimming. The data show about 15,000 clones, with about 80% seen just once and about 32% held by the top ten. Trimming took 4 bases from V and 9 from J, leaving 16 bases between them. Germline V gene lookup returns CDR1 SGHNT and CDR2 YYREEE (reference sequence). The CDR3 is 13 residues long. This sequence joins TRBV5-4 and TRBJ1-1; possible D gene TRBD1, 5 bases. The sample taken for sequencing was peripheral blood. The TCR was taken from a man aged 65-85 years with active or convalescent COVID-19. The CDR3 reads CASSPPGGPQAFF. In nucleotides, the CDR3 is TGTGCCAGCAGCCCCCCGGGGGGACCCCAAGCTTTCTTT.